This paragraph covers one T cell receptor beta chain sequence. This clone's antigen is unknown. The record has no base qualities; no much larger clone is one base away. Per the publication, the treatment or condition label means: suppressive antiretroviral therapy. As a nonspecific positive control representing the CD4+ T cell repertoire, the cells were stimulated with anti-CD3/anti-CD28 magnetic beads. Sorting of responding CD4+ T cells was based on upregulation of both CD40 ligand and CD69. HIV-1-infected adults in whom suppressive ART had been started during chronic infection were enrolled as participants. Plasma HIV-1 RNA had been undetectable (below 50 copies/mL) in participants for at least 4 years. To be included, a participant needed positive CMV serology and a CD4+ T cell count above 400 cells/uL. Before stimulation, PBMCs were isolated using density centrifugation and depleted of CD8+ T cells. For around 18 hours, the CD8-depleted PBMCs were stimulated with anti-CD28/CD49d costimulation, a CD40-blocking antibody, and enfuvirtide to prevent new infections. Sorting was done on either a Beckman Coulter MoFlo Legacy or an XDP sorter, and propidium iodide was used to exclude dead cells. Genomic DNA was extracted using the QIAamp DNA Mini Kit for samples with more than one million cells and using the Quick-DNA Microprep Kit for all other samples.

This entry comes from a study of persistence of HIV-infected CD4 T cells (dated by TCRdb to the early 2020s). About the study as a whole: Suppressive ART had been received by participants for a median of about eight years. Peripheral blood samples of up to 180 mL were collected at multiple time points, except for a couple of participants, who underwent leukapheresis at a single time point. Anti-CD3/anti-CD28 stimulation activated a higher proportion of cells, with a lower memory fraction, than antigen stimulation. CMV- and HIV-1 Gag-responding CD4+ T cells were isolated from ART-treated individuals so that antigen-driven clonal expansion of HIV-1-infected cells could be examined. TCRbeta sequencing assessed the clonality of all cells in each sorted population, while proviral sequencing assessed the clonality of infected cells. For the TCR cluster analysis across participants, 8 participants were included for CMV and about seven participants for Gag.

Points the paper makes about the study in general: Enrichment of degenerate expanded CDR3beta sequences was found in antigen-responding cells, suggesting convergent selection of CD4+ responses to CMV and Gag. Significantly lower TCRbeta richness was observed in CMV- and Gag-responding cells than in anti-CD3/anti-CD28-responding cells, and higher oligoclonality was observed in CMV-responding cells than in CD3/CD28-stimulated and Gag-responding cells. Only a small number of individuals took part in the study, and the range of antigens tested was limited. Bulk TCR analyses could not be limited to the rare CMV-responding cells that actually contained HIV-1 proviruses. A correlation was observed between TCR oligoclonality and proviral oligoclonality within the same sorted populations.

TCRbeta repertoires were sequenced from genomic DNA with the immunoSEQ hsTCRB assay version 4 in survey mode. Genomic DNA was diluted to around 10 ng/uL, and up to about 1 ug per sample was used for TCRbeta sequencing. For the original study's pipeline: ImmunoSeq Analyzer 3.0 was used for analysis of TCRbeta data, and diversity was computed on productive nucleotide rearrangements. Using the Immunarch R package, lower-bound TCR diversity was estimated with the improved Chao index and clonality was estimated with the Gini coefficient. When different nucleotide rearrangements encoded the same CDR3beta amino acid sequence, each rearrangement was treated as a distinct clonotype. TCRbeta sequences significantly enriched in antigen-responding cells relative to anti-CD3/anti-CD28-activated cells were identified by differential abundance analysis. Using predicted peptide-MHC specificity as the basis, GLIPH2 grouped TCRs into clusters, both for each participant individually and for the merged data sets that combined participants. TCRdb obtained this table from immuneACCESS and retained in-frame rearrangements with V and J assigned. These tables miss some clones; where compared with another copy, unresolved V genes account for less than half of the shortfall, and the remainder is unexplained. V and J calls and clone size follow that table, whereas D and trimming were derived from the DNA. The sample table shows some 49,000 clones, and just under 90% are seen once. Around 3.4% of the sample belongs to the ten largest clones.

The material sequenced was CD4+ T cells sorted from PBMCs after approximately 19-hour stimulation, taken from a patient who received antiretroviral therapy. In light of the paper, this sample's cell subset or site label describes: CD40L+CD69+ CD4 T cells responding to anti-CD3/anti-CD28 beads, representing the overall repertoire. The clonotype originates from an adult woman with HIV who was CMV-seropositive.

Here is the DNA: TGTGCCAGCAGTTACGACAGACAGGGAGAAGCTTTCTTT. The encoded protein is CASSYDRQGEAFF. The chain joins TRBV6-5 to TRBJ1-1; the junction holds 7 bases that match TRBD1. For this chain, trimming is 2 bases at the V end and 8 bases at the J end, and the number of junction bases without a gene match is 5. The CDR3 spans 13 residues, from the cysteine through the phenylalanine. Only the CDR3 DNA stays, 39 bases, in frame from base 1. The germline V gene provides CDR1 MNHEY and CDR2 SVGAGI.